This entry describes one T cell receptor beta chain. Its antigen is not known. The V gene end was trimmed by 2 bases and the J gene end by 1 base; junction bases not matched to a gene: 4. The germline CDR1 and CDR2 sequences are MNHEY and SMNVEV (reference sequence). The CDR3 is 16 amino acids. This sample was included in a study of a mutant IDH1 vaccine in newly diagnosed glioma. Time point reported: week 11, during vaccination. All doses held 300 ug of mutant IDH1 20-mer peptide, with topical imiquimod. Overall study findings and caveats: Pseudoprogression apparently tracked independently of changes in top peripheral T cell clonotypes.

Data came from immunoSEQ multiplex PCR; TCRdb stores just in-frame clones and leaves some out. The sample carries roughly 120,000 clones, about 82% recorded once. The rearrangement uses TRBV27 and TRBJ2-7; 11 bases agree with TRBD2. This specimen consisted of PBMCs, obtained from a glioma patient whose treatment included an IDH1 peptide vaccine. This receptor was identified in a man in his forties or fifties with glioma. In DNA, the CDR3 is TGTGCCAGCAGTTTACCTAGCGGGAGGCGTTCCTACGAGCAGTACTTC. It specifies CASSLPSGRRSYEQYF.